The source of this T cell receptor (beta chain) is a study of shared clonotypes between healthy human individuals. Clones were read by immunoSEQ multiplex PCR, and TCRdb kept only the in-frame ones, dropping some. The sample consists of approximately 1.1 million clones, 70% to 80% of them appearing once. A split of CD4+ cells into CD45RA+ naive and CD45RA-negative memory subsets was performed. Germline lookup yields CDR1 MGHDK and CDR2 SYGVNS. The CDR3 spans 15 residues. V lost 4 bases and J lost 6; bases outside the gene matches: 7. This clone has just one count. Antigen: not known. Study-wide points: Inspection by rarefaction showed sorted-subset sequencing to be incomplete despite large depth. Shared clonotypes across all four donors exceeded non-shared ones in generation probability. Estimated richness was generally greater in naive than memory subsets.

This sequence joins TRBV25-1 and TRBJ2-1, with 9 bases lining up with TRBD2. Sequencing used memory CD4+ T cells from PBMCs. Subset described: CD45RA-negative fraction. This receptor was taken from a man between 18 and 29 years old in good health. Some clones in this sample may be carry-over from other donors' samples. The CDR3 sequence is CASSVWSREGNEQFF. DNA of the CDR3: TGTGCCAGCAGTGTTTGGTCGCGGGAGGGCAATGAGCAGTTCTTC.